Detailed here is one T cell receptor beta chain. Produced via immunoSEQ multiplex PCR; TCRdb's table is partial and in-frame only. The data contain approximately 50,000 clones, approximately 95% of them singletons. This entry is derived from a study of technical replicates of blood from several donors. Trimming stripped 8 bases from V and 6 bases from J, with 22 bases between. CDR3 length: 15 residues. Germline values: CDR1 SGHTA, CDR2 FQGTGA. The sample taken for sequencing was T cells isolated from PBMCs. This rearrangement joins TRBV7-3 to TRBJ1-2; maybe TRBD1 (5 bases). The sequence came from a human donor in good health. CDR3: CASSFGTMKPHGYTF. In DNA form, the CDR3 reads TGTGCCAGCTCTTTTGGGACTATGAAACCTCATGGCTACACCTTC.